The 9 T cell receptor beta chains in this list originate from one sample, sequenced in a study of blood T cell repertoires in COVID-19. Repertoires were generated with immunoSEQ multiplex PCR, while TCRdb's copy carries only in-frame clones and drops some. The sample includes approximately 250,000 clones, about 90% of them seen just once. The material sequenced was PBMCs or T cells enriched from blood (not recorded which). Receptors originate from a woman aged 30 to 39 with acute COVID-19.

The CDR3 DNA reads as TGTGCCAGCAGCCAAGACGGAGGGACCCCCCAAGAGACCCAGTACTTC. This sequence encodes CASSQDGGTPQETQYF. The V call is TRBV3-1 (or the pseudogene TRBV3-2), the J call TRBJ2-5; D might be TRBD2 (6 bases). CDR1 and CDR2 from the germline V gene are LGHDT and YNNKEL (reference sequence). V was clipped by 0 bases and J by 1 base, with 12 bases between them. The CDR3 totals 16 residues.

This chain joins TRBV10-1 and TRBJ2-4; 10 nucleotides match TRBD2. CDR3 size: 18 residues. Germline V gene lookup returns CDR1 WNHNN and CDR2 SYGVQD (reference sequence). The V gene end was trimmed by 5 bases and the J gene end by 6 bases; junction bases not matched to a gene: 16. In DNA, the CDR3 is TGCGCCAGCAGTAGCAGGGACGTAACCGGGACTAGCGCAAACATTCAGTACTTC. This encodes CASSSRDVTGTSANIQYF.

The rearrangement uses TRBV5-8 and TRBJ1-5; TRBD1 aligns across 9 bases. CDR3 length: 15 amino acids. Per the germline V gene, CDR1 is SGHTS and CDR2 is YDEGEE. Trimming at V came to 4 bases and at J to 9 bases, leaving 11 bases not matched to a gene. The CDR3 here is CASSPPGQGGAPQHF. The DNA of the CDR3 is TGTGCCAGCAGCCCACCGGGACAGGGTGGAGCGCCCCAGCATTTT.

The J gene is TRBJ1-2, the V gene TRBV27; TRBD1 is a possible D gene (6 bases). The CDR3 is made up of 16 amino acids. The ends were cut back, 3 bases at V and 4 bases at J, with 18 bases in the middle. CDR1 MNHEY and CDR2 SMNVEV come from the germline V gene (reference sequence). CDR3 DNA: TGTGCCAGCAGTTTCTCGGAACTCCGGGACACCTATGGCTACACCTTC. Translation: CASSFSELRDTYGYTF.

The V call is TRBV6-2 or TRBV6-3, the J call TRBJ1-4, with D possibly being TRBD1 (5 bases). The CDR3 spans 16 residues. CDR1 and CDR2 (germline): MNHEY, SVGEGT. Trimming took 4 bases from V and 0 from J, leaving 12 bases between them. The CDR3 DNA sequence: TGTGCCAGCAGTTGGGGAATGGACACAACTAATGAAAAACTGTTTTTT. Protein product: CASSWGMDTTNEKLFF.

CDR3 bases: TGTGCCAGCAGCTATTGGAGCGGTACGAGCACAGATACGCAGTATTTT. Its translation is CASSYWSGTSTDTQYF. The chain joins TRBV27 to TRBJ2-3; D perhaps matches TRBD2 (5 bases). With 6 bases removed from V and 0 bases from J, the gap between germline ends came to 16 bases. The CDR3 has 16 amino acids. Germline lookup yields CDR1 MNHEY and CDR2 SMNVEV (reference sequence).

The CDR3 DNA reads as TGCGCCAGCAGCCAAGATATGCGGGAGCCGTCCTACGAGCAGTACTTC. This sequence encodes CASSQDMREPSYEQYF. The chain recombines TRBV4-1 with TRBJ2-7; 7 positions agree with TRBD2. V was pared by 0 bases and J by 1 base, with 6 bases of the junction left unmatched. Germline V gene sequence: CDR1 MGHRA, CDR2 YSYEKL. There are 16 residues in the CDR3.

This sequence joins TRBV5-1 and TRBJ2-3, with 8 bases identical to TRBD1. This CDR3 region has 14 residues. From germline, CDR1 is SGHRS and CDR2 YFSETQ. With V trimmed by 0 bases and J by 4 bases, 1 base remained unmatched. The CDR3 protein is CASSLGQGPDTQYF. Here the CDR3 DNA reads TGCGCCAGCAGCTTGGGACAGGGGCCAGATACGCAGTATTTT.

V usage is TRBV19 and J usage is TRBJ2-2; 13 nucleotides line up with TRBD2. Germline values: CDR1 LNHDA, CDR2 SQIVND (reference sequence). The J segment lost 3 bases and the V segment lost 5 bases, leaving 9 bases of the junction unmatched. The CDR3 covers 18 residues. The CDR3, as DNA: TGTGCCAGTAGTTACGGGACTAGCGGGATTGGGTACACCGGGGAGCTGTTTTTT. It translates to CASSYGTSGIGYTGELFF. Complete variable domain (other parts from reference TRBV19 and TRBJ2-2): DGGITQSPKYLFRKEGQNVTLSCEQNLNHDAMYWYRQDPGQGLRLIYYSQIVNDFQKGDIAEGYSVSREKKESFPLTVTSAQKNPTAFYLCASSYGTSGIGYTGELFFGEGSRLTVL.